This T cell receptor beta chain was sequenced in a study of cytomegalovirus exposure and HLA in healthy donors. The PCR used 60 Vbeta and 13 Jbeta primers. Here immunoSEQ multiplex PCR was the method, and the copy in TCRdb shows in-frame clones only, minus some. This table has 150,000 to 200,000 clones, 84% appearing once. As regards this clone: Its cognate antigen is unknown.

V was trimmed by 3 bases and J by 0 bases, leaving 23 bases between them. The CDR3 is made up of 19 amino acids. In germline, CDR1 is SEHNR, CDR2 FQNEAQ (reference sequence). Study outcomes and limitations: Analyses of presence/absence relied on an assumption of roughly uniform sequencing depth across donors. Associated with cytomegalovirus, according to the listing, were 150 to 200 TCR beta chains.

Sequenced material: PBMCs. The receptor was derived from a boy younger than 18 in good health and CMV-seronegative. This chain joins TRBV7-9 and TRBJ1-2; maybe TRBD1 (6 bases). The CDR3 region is CASSFSYSFSDRANYGYTF. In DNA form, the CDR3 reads TGTGCCAGCAGCTTTTCCTACTCCTTCTCGGACAGAGCTAACTATGGCTACACCTTC.